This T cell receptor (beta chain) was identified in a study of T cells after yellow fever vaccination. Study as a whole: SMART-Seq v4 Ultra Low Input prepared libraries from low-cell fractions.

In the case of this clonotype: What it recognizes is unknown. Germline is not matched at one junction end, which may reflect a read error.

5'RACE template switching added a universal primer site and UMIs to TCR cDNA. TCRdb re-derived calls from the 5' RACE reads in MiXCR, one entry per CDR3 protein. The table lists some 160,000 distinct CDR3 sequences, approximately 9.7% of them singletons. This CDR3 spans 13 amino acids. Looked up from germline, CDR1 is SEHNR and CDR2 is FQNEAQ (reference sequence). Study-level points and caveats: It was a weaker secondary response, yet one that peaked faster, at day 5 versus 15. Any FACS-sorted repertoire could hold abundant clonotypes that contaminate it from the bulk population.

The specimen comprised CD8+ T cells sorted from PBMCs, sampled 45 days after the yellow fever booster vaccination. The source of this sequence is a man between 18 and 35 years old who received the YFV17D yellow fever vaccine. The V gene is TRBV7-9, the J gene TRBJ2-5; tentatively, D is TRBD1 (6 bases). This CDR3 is CAGSLGGPETQYF. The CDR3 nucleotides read TGTGCCGGCAGCTTAGGGGGTCCGGAGACCCAGTACTTC.